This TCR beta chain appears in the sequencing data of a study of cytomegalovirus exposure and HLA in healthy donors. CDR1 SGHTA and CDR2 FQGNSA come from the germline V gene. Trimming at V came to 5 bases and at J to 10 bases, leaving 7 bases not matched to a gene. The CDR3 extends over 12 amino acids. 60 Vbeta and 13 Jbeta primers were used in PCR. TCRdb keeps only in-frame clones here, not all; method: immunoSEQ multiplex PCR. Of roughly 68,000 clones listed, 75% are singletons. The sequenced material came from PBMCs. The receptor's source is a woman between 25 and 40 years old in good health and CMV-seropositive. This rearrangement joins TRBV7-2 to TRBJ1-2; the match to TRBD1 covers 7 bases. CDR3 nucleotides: TGTGCCAGCAGCCCCCGGACAGGTGACTACACCTTC. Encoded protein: CASSPRTGDYTF.